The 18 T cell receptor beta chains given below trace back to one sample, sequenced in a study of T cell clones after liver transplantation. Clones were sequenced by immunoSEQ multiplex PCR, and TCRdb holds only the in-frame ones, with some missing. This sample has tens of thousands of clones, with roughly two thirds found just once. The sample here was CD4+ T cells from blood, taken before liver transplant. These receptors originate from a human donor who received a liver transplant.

This CDR3 is CASSLAPGGSYNEQFF. CDR3 sequence (DNA): TGTGCCAGCAGCTTAGCCCCAGGGGGCTCCTACAATGAGCAGTTCTTC. V gene TRBV11-2 combines with J gene TRBJ2-1; 7 bases line up with TRBD1. Trimming cost V 1 base and J 0 bases; bases outside gene matches: 3. CDR3 length: 16 residues. Germline V gives CDR1 SGHAT, CDR2 FQNNGV.

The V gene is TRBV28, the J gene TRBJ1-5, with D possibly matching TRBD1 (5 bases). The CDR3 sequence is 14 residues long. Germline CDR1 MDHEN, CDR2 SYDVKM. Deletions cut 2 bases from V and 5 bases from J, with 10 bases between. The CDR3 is CASSLGGDHQPQHF. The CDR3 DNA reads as TGTGCCAGCAGTTTAGGCGGGGACCATCAGCCCCAGCATTTT. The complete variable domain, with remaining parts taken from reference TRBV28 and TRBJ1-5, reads DVKVTQSSRYLVKRTGEKVFLECVQDMDHENMFWYRQDPGLGLRLIYFSYDVKMKEKGDIPEGYSVSREKKERFSLILESASTNQTSMYLCASSLGGDHQPQHFGDGTRLSIL.

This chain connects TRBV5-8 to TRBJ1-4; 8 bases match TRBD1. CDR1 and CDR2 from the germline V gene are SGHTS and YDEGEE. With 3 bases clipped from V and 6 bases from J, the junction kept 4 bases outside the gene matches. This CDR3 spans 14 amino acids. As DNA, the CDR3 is TGTGCCAGCAGCTCGGACAGGGCCGATGAAAAACTGTTTTTT. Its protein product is CASSSDRADEKLFF.

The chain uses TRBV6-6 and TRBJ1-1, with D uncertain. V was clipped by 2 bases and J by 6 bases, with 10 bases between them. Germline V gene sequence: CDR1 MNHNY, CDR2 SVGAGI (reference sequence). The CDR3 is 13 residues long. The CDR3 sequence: CASSYLAGPEAFF. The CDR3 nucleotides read TGTGCCAGCAGTTACCTAGCGGGCCCTGAAGCTTTCTTT.

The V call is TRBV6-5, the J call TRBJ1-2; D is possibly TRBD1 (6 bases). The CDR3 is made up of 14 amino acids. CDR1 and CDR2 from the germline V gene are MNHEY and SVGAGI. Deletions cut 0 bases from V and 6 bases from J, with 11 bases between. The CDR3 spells CASSYSPQGDGYTF. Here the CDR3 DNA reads TGTGCCAGCAGTTACTCCCCACAGGGTGATGGCTACACCTTC.

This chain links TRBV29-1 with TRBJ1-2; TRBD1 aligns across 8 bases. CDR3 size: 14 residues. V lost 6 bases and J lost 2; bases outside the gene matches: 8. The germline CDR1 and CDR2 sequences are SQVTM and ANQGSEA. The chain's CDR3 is CSVSSGGMNYGYTF. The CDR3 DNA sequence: TGCAGCGTCAGCTCAGGGGGCATGAACTATGGCTACACCTTC.

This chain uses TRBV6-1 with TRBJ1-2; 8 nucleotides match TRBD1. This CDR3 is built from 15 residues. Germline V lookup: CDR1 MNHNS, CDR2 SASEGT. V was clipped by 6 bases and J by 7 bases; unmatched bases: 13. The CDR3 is CASSLGQGPSGGYTF. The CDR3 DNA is TGTGCCAGCAGCCTAGGACAGGGCCCCTCGGGTGGCTACACCTTC.

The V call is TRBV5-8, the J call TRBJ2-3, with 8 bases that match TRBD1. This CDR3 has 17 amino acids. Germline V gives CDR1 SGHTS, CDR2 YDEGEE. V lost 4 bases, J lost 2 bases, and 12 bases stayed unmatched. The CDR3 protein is CASSNGQGSLITDTQYF. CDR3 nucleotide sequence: TGTGCCAGCAGCAATGGACAGGGTAGTTTGATCACAGATACGCAGTATTTT.

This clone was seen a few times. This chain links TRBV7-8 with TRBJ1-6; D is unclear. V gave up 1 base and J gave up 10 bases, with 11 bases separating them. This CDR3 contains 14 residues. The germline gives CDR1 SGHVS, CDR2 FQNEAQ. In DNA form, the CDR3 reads TGTGCCAGCAGCTTAGGGCCCCGCGGCTCACCCCTCCACTTT. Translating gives CASSLGPRGSPLHF.

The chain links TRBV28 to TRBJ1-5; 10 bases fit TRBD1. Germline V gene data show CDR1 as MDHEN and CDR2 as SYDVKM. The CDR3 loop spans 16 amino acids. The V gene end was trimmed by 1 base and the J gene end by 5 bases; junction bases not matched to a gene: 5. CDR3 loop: CASSLFRDRGDQPQHF. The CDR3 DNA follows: TGTGCCAGCAGTTTATTTAGGGACAGGGGTGATCAGCCCCAGCATTTT.

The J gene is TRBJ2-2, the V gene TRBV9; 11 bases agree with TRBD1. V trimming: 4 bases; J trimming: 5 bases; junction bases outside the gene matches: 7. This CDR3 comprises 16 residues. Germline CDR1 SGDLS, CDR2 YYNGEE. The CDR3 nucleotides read TGTGCCAGCAGCCCGTTCCGGGACAGGGGGACCGGGGAGCTGTTTTTT. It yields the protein CASSPFRDRGTGELFF.

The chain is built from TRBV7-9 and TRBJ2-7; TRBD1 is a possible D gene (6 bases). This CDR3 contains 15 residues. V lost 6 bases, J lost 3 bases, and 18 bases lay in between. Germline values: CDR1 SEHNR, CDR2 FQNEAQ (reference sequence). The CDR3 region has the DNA TGTGCCAGCAGTTCTCTCCTCGGACAGCTCTACGAGCAGTACTTC. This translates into CASSSLLGQLYEQYF.

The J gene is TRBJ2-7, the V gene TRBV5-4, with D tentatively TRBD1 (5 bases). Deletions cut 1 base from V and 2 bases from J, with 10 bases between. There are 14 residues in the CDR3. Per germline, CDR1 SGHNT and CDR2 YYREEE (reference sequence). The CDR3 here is CASSLWGVAYEQYF. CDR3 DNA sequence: TGTGCCAGCAGCTTGTGGGGCGTCGCCTACGAGCAGTACTTC.

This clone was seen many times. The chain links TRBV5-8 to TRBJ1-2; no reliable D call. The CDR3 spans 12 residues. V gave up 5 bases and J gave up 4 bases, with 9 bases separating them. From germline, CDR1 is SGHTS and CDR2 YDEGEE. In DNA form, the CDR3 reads TGTGCCAGCAGGAGGATGGGCTATGGCTACACCTTC. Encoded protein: CASRRMGYGYTF.

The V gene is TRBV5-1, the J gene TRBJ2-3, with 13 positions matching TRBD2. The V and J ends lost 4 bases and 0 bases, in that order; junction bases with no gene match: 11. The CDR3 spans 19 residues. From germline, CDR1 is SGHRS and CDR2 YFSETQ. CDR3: CASSPSLRLAGGSTDTQYF. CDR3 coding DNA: TGCGCCAGCAGCCCCAGCCTTAGACTAGCGGGGGGCAGCACAGATACGCAGTATTTT.

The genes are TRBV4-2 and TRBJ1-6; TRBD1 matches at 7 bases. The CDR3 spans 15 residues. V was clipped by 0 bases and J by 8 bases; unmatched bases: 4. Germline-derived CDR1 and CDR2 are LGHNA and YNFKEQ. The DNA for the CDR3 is TGTGCCAGCAGCCAAGATTGGGACAGACATTCACCCCTCCACTTT. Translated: CASSQDWDRHSPLHF.

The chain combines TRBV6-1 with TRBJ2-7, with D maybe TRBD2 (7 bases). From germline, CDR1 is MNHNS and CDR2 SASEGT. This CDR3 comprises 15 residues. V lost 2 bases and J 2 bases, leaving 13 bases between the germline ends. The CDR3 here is CASSEWQGTTYEQYF. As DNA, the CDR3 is TGTGCCAGCAGTGAATGGCAGGGGACTACCTACGAGCAGTACTTC.

The CDR3 region is CASSERELTDTQYF. CDR3 coding DNA: TGTGCCAGCAGTGAGAGAGAGCTCACAGATACGCAGTATTTT. V is TRBV2 and J is TRBJ2-3, with D hard to call. The CDR3 has 14 residues. Germline V gives CDR1 SNHLY, CDR2 FYNNEI. Trimming pared 3 bases from V and 2 bases from J, leaving 9 bases between.